The rows below give T cell receptor beta chains drawn from one sample of a study of blood T cell repertoires in COVID-19. The protocol was immunoSEQ multiplex PCR, while the TCRdb copy is restricted to in-frame clones and leaves out a portion. Here the sample spans about 140,000 clones, approximately 84% being singletons. Sequencing was done on a sample of peripheral blood. These TCRs come from a woman at least 80 years old in a cohort sampled during active or convalescent COVID-19. CDR3s include the opening cysteine and the closing phenylalanine or tryptophan. The D gene is left open where the match is weak. For some rows the clone size is stated as once, few or many, or as a class when expanded; others skip it.

size	D	J	V	DNA	CDR3
.	TRBD1	TRBJ2-2	TRBV3-1/TRBV3-2	TGTGCCAGCAGCCGAGGGACAGGGTCCTCCGGGGAGCTGTTTTTT	CASSRGTGSSGELFF
.	.	TRBJ1-5	TRBV28	TGTGCCAGCAGCCCGCGGGGGACGTACAATCAGCCCCAGCATTTT	CASSPRGTYNQPQHF
.	TRBD2	TRBJ2-5	TRBV5-1	TGCGCCAGCAGCTTGCCCGGACTAGCGGGGGGAGAGACCCAGTACTTC	CASSLPGLAGGETQYF
.	.	TRBJ2-1	TRBV6-5	TGTGCCAGCAGTTACCGCAGAACCTACAATGAGCAGTTCTTC	CASSYRRTYNEQFF
few	.	TRBJ1-3	TRBV7-9	TGTGCCAGCAGCTTTGGTCAGGGAAACACCATATATTTT	CASSFGQGNTIYF
.	.	TRBJ2-3	TRBV27	TGTGCCAGCAGTTTAAGGCTCGTCGGCGGTTCGGGAGATACGCAGTATTTT	CASSLRLVGGSGDTQYF
.	.	TRBJ2-2	TRBV6-6	TGTGCCAGCAGTCCATCGGGGGCTGGGGCCGGGGAGCTGTTTTTT	CASSPSGAGAGELFF
.	.	TRBJ1-6	TRBV6-6	TGTGCCAGCAGTTACCTCGCGACAGCTCATAATTCACCCCTCCACTTT	CASSYLATAHNSPLHF
.	TRBD2	TRBJ2-1	TRBV28	TGTGCCAGCAGTAGAGCAGGCCTAGCGGGGGGAAATGAGCAGTTCTTC	CASSRAGLAGGNEQFF
.	.	TRBJ1-4	TRBV5-1	TGCGCCAGCAGCAGGTTACACTCAGGTGAAAAACTGTTTTTT	CASSRLHSGEKLFF
once	TRBD1	TRBJ1-2	TRBV28	TGTGCCAGCAGTTTGGGGTCAGGACAGGACTACTATGGCTACACCTTC	CASSLGSGQDYYGYTF
.	.	TRBJ1-5	TRBV3-1/TRBV3-2	TGTGCCAGCAGCCAAAAACCCCACGGGACGGGGGGTTGGCAGCCCCAGCATTTT	CASSQKPHGTGGWQPQHF
.	.	TRBJ1-2	TRBV7-3	TGTGCCAGCAGCTTAAACAATTTAGGCCATCGGGGTGGCTACACCTTC	CASSLNNLGHRGGYTF
.	.	TRBJ2-2	TRBV6-4	TGTGCCACCCAAGCGAGGTATCTCGCCGGGGAGCTGTTTTTT	CATQARYLAGELFF
.	TRBD2	TRBJ2-1	TRBV4-1	TGCGCCAGCAGCCTCCGGACTAGCGGGGCTTACAATGAGCAGTTCTTC	CASSLRTSGAYNEQFF
.	TRBD1	TRBJ1-5	TRBV28	TGTGCCAGCGCAACAGGGGGCGGCGGCAATCAGCCCCAGCATTTT	CASATGGGGNQPQHF
.	.	TRBJ2-3	TRBV7-9	TGTGCCAGCAGCTCCGCGGGGAGAACAGATACGCAGTATTTT	CASSSAGRTDTQYF
.	.	TRBJ2-5	TRBV12-3/TRBV12-4	TGTGCCAGCAGTTTGGGGGGATTCGAGACCCAGTACTTC	CASSLGGFETQYF
.	.	TRBJ1-6	TRBV2	TGTGCCAGCAATACAGTTAAGTCCTCACCCCTCCACTTT	CASNTVKSSPLHF
.	.	TRBJ1-2	TRBV5-6	TGTGCCAGCAGCTTAAGCGGGGGTTTTTATGGGGGCTATGGCTACACCTTC	CASSLSGGFYGGYGYTF
.	TRBD2	TRBJ2-1	TRBV5-1	TGCGCCAGCAGCATAGCGGGGGGGCCGTTCGATGAGCAGTTCTTC	CASSIAGGPFDEQFF
.	.	TRBJ1-2	TRBV29-1	TGCAGCGTTGGATTAGTTCGAAGTGGCTACACCTTC	CSVGLVRSGYTF
.	.	TRBJ2-3	TRBV6-1	TGTGCCAGCAGTGAAGACAGGGTGAGGCAGTATTTT	CASSEDRVRQYF
.	.	TRBJ2-7	TRBV9	TGTGCCAGCAGCCCACAATCTGTCCCCCACGAGCAGTACTTC	CASSPQSVPHEQYF
.	.	TRBJ1-2	TRBV2	TGTGCCAGTAGGGAACACCCAGGGGATGGCTACACCTTC	CASREHPGDGYTF
.	.	TRBJ1-1	TRBV19	TGTGCCAGTAGTTCCCAGGGTAGCACTGAAGCTTTCTTT	CASSSQGSTEAFF
few	TRBD2	TRBJ2-2	TRBV5-1	TGCGCCAGCAGTCTAGCGGGGCCTATGGCCGGGGAGCTGTTTTTT	CASSLAGPMAGELFF
.	.	TRBJ1-1	TRBV12-5	TGTGCTAGTGGTTTGGGAGGAGAGGGCTCAGCTTTCTTT	CASGLGGEGSAFF
.	TRBD1	TRBJ1-1	TRBV28	TGTGCCAGCAGCCTGGACAGGACGGACACTGAAGCTTTCTTT	CASSLDRTDTEAFF